This TCR beta chain was found in a study of blood T cell repertoires in COVID-19. Turning to the study itself: COVID-19 samples, acute and convalescent, were from the United States, Italy and Spain. T cells, B-cell-depleted T cells, or PBMCs supplied cDNA or gDNA.

Original data processing: Researchers report that nucleated cell counts were estimated from reference gene primer amplification. Method: immunoSEQ multiplex PCR; TCRdb's copy keeps in-frame clones and lacks some. V, J and clone size derive from that table, while D and trimming were established from the DNA sequence. The repertoire holds 100,000 or so clones, with about nine tenths as singletons. The germline V gene has CDR1 SGHRS and CDR2 YFSETQ. This CDR3 spans 13 amino acids. Trimming removed 0 bases from V and 7 bases from J, with 8 bases in between. The sequencing input was peripheral blood. The TCR was taken from a woman in her fifties or sixties in a cohort sampled during active COVID-19. The rearrangement uses TRBV5-1 and TRBJ2-1, with D hard to call. The CDR3: CASSLALSNEQFF. The CDR3 region has the DNA TGCGCCAGCAGCTTGGCCCTATCGAATGAGCAGTTCTTC.